Listed below are T cell receptor beta chains from one sample, sequenced in a study of read filtering for tumor transcriptome and immune sequencing. TCRdb reanalysed the reads using MiXCR and keeps one entry per CDR3 protein. The sample holds about 90,000 distinct CDR3 sequences, 9% to 15% seen once. Sequencing was performed on a population of CD138-negative cells sorted from bone marrow. The receptors were sampled from a donor aged 40 or older with multiple myeloma. Each CDR3 is given with its conserved first and last residue. A D gene is named only where the DNA matches it firmly. Expanded clones get a size class; other rows say once, few or many, or leave the size out.

d_call	clone_size	v_call	j_call	cdr3_aa	cdr3_nt
-	many	TRBV20-1	TRBJ2-5	CSARDSQGFQETQYF	TGCAGTGCTAGAGATAGTCAGGGGTTCCAAGAGACCCAGTACTTC
-	-	TRBV5-1	TRBJ2-1	CASSLVGSIYNEQFF	TGCGCCAGCAGTCTAGTGGGCAGTATATACAATGAGCAGTTCTTC
-	-	TRBV18	TRBJ2-1	CASSPPRTLLGNEQFF	TGTGCCAGCTCACCACCCCGAACCCTCCTAGGCAATGAGCAGTTCTTC
TRBD1	few	TRBV5-5	TRBJ2-7	CASSLEGAREQYF	TGTGCCAGCAGCTTGGAGGGGGCGCGAGAGCAGTACTTC
-	many	TRBV7-7	TRBJ2-2	CASSLGDNTGELFF	TGTGCTAGCAGCTTGGGGGATAACACCGGGGAGCTGTTTTTT
-	-	TRBV12-3/TRBV12-4	TRBJ1-2	CASRSPGGYTF	TGTGCCAGCAGGTCGCCTGGGGGCTACACCTTC
TRBD1	many	TRBV20-1	TRBJ2-7	CSARVGTAYEQYF	TGCAGTGCTAGAGTTGGGACAGCCTACGAGCAGTACTTC
TRBD1	few	TRBV29-1	TRBJ2-1	CSVARTGATDEQLF	TGCAGCGTTGCCAGGACAGGTGCTACGGATGAGCAGCTCTTC
-	many	TRBV7-9	TRBJ2-2	CASSPQGSGELFF	TGTGCCAGCAGTCCCCAGGGAAGCGGGGAGCTGTTTTTT
-	many	TRBV4-1	TRBJ2-3	CASSQDGRMTDTQYF	TGCGCCAGCAGCCAAGACGGCAGGATGACAGATACGCAGTATTTT
-	many	TRBV6-2/TRBV6-3	TRBJ2-1	CASTRYNEQFF	TGTGCCAGCACCAGATACAATGAGCAGTTCTTC
TRBD2	many	TRBV6-1	TRBJ2-1	CASSERPGLAVYNEQFF	TGTGCCAGCAGTGAACGGCCCGGGCTAGCGGTTTACAATGAGCAGTTCTTC
-	many	TRBV20-1	TRBJ2-3	CSARDQLTPPSTDTQYF	TGCAGTGCTAGAGATCAGTTGACACCTCCTAGCACAGATACGCAGTATTTT
TRBD2	many	TRBV12-3/TRBV12-4	TRBJ2-1	CASSSLTSGSFHEQFF	TGTGCCAGCAGTTCTTTAACTAGCGGGAGCTTCCATGAGCAGTTCTTC
TRBD2	many	TRBV20-1	TRBJ2-1	CSATPMAGGIYNEQFF	TGCAGTGCTACCCCAATGGCGGGAGGGATTTACAATGAGCAGTTCTTC
TRBD2	-	TRBV5-1	TRBJ2-1	CASSLPTGGVYNEQFF	TGTGCCAGCAGCTTACCAACGGGAGGGGTATACAATGAGCAGTTCTTC
-	many	TRBV7-9	TRBJ2-5	CASSLGGHPGETQYF	TGTGCCAGCAGCTTAGGGGGACACCCTGGGGAGACCCAGTACTTC
-	many	TRBV20-1	TRBJ2-7	CSARQELGYYEQYF	TGCAGTGCCAGACAGGAGTTGGGGTACTACGAGCAGTACTTC
TRBD2	many	TRBV7-6	TRBJ2-1	CASGGLAGEAYNEQFF	TGTGCCAGCGGGGGACTAGCGGGAGAAGCCTACAATGAGCAGTTCTTC
TRBD1	many	TRBV29-1	TRBJ1-4	CSVTGGDEKLFF	TGCAGCGTCACAGGGGGCGATGAAAAACTGTTTTTT
TRBD2	-	TRBV25-1	TRBJ2-1	CASSGTSGRAWNEQFF	TGTGCCAGCAGTGGGACTAGCGGGAGGGCCTGGAATGAGCAGTTCTTC
TRBD1	many	TRBV27	TRBJ2-5	CASSRTGDKLEETQYF	TGTGCCAGCTCAAGGACAGGGGACAAATTGGAAGAGACCCAGTACTTC
TRBD1	many	TRBV14	TRBJ2-7	CASSQVRIYRGPGDEQYF	TGTGCCAGCAGCCAAGTGAGGATATACAGGGGGCCCGGGGACGAGCAGTACTTC
-	-	TRBV28	TRBJ2-1	CATQSPVTESNEQFF	TGTGCCACCCAAAGTCCGGTAACGGAAAGCAATGAGCAGTTCTTC
-	few	TRBV11-2	TRBJ2-4	CASSSIRGFAKNIQYF	TGTGCCAGCAGCTCCATAAGGGGGTTCGCCAAAAACATTCAGTACTTC
-	many	TRBV4-1	TRBJ1-1	CASSQGVTVRTEAFF	TGCGCCAGCAGCCAAGGGGTAACGGTTCGCACTGAAGCTTTCTTT
-	many	TRBV7-8	TRBJ2-5	CASSPRSIQETQYF	TGTGCCAGCAGCCCGCGGAGTATCCAAGAGACCCAGTACTTC
TRBD1	many	TRBV7-9	TRBJ2-3	CASSLERGRGRDTQYF	TGTGCCAGCAGCTTAGAGAGGGGGCGCGGGCGAGATACGCAGTATTTT
TRBD1	many	TRBV11-3	TRBJ2-2	CAIYRGHTGELFF	TGTGCCATATACAGGGGACACACCGGGGAGCTGTTTTTT
TRBD1	few	TRBV3-1	TRBJ1-1	CASSQENRGLTEAFF	TGTGCCAGCAGCCAAGAAAACAGGGGGCTTACTGAAGCTTTCTTT
TRBD2	-	TRBV5-4	TRBJ2-1	CASSRGSGRGHEKFF	TGTGCCAGCAGCCGGGGGTCGGGGAGGGGCCATGAGAAGTTCTTC
-	many	TRBV5-6	TRBJ2-1	CASRLFRSYNEQFF	TGTGCCAGCAGGCTCTTTAGGAGTTACAATGAGCAGTTCTTC
-	many	TRBV7-8	TRBJ2-1	CASSLAWESELSTRRGSYNEQFF	TGTGCCAGCAGCTTAGCATGGGAGTCGGAATTGTCTACCCGCCGTGGGTCCTACAATGAGCAGTTCTTC
-	-	TRBV15	TRBJ2-7	CATSRVQSARSYEQYF	TGTGCCACCAGCAGAGTCCAGTCCGCCCGGTCTTACGAGCAGTACTTC
-	many	TRBV29-1	TRBJ2-5	CSVRARTGETQYF	TGCAGCGTGCGGGCACGGACCGGGGAGACCCAGTACTTC
-	many	TRBV20-1	TRBJ2-1	CSAPNPRQLNEQFF	TGCAGTGCTCCGAACCCCCGACAGTTAAATGAGCAGTTCTTC
-	many	TRBV7-6	TRBJ2-1	CASSSSGDGGYNEQFF	TGTGCCAGCAGCTCTTCGGGAGATGGGGGTTACAATGAGCAGTTCTTC
-	many	TRBV20-1	TRBJ2-5	CSARIPSSDETQYF	TGCAGTGCTAGAATCCCTAGTTCTGACGAGACCCAGTACTTC
-	many	TRBV6-2/TRBV6-3	TRBJ2-1	CASSHSNEQFF	TGTGCCAGCAGTCACAGCAATGAGCAGTTCTTC
-	few	TRBV20-1	TRBJ1-5	CSAGDGPSNQPQHF	TGCAGTGCTGGGGACGGACCGAGCAATCAGCCCCAGCATTTT
-	many	TRBV11-3	TRBJ2-1	CASSLRDRPSYNEQFF	TGTGCCAGCAGCTTACGGGATCGGCCCTCCTACAATGAGCAGTTCTTC
-	many	TRBV5-1	TRBJ1-4	CASSLGVGEKLFF	TGCGCCAGCAGCTTGGGCGTTGGAGAAAAACTGTTTTTT
-	many	TRBV4-2	TRBJ1-1	CASSQDLQGASVRTEAFF	TGTGCCAGCAGCCAAGATTTGCAGGGAGCTAGTGTTAGGACTGAAGCTTTCTTT
TRBD2	many	TRBV27	TRBJ2-5	CASSSLGAGALETQYF	TGTGCCAGCAGTTCCCTGGGAGCGGGAGCGCTGGAGACCCAGTACTTC
-	many	TRBV6-1	TRBJ1-5	CASSGHSNQPQHF	TGTGCCAGCAGTGGTCACAGCAATCAGCCCCAGCATTTT
-	many	TRBV5-1	TRBJ1-1	CASSVQGMSTTEAFF	TGCGCCAGCAGCGTCCAGGGGATGTCTACCACTGAAGCTTTCTTT
-	many	TRBV7-2	TRBJ1-2	CASTPHGSIYGYTF	TGTGCCAGCACCCCGCACGGATCTATCTATGGCTACACCTTC
TRBD1	few	TRBV20-1	TRBJ2-7	CSARDIGTGNEQYF	TGCAGTGCTAGAGATATAGGGACAGGGAACGAGCAGTACTTC
-	many	TRBV6-5	TRBJ2-7	CASSYSPGLGEQYF	TGTGCCAGCAGTTACTCCCCAGGGTTGGGAGAGCAGTACTTC
TRBD1	many	TRBV28	TRBJ2-7	CASSGDRTYEQYF	TGTGCCAGCTCAGGGGACAGAACCTACGAGCAGTACTTC
-	many	TRBV25-1	TRBJ2-7	CASSEAPPHERQYF	TGTGCCAGCAGTGAAGCACCACCACACGAGCGGCAGTACTTC
-	many	TRBV15	TRBJ2-1	CATSRVRATYNEQFF	TGTGCCACCAGCAGAGTCAGGGCAACCTACAATGAGCAGTTCTTC
-	many	TRBV5-1	TRBJ2-1	CASSYLGPGKTNEQFF	TGCGCCAGCAGCTACCTCGGCCCTGGCAAGACAAATGAGCAGTTCTTC
-	many	TRBV6-5	TRBJ2-5	CASSYSPGRAETQYF	TGTGCCAGCAGTTACTCACCAGGGCGAGCAGAGACCCAGTACTTC
TRBD1	many	TRBV5-1	TRBJ2-1	CASSLGLGQLYNEQFF	TGCGCCAGCAGCTTAGGATTGGGACAGCTTTACAATGAGCAGTTCTTC
TRBD2	many	TRBV12-5	TRBJ2-1	CASGPKTSGISYNEQFF	TGTGCTAGTGGTCCGAAGACTAGCGGGATCTCCTACAATGAGCAGTTCTTC
TRBD1	many	TRBV20-1	TRBJ1-1	CSATLGQGDTEAFF	TGCAGTGCGACCCTAGGACAGGGTGACACTGAAGCTTTCTTT
TRBD2	-	TRBV7-9	TRBJ2-1	CASSLGTSGSGSYNEQFF	TGTGCCAGCAGCTTAGGGACTAGCGGGAGTGGCTCCTACAATGAGCAGTTCTTC
-	once	TRBV12-3/TRBV12-4	TRBJ2-2	CAIHPDGKLTGELLF	TGTGCCATCCATCCGGACGGCAAGCTCACCGGGGAGCTGCTTTTT
-	-	TRBV29-1	TRBJ2-7	CSAERLAGGNNEQYF	TGCAGCGCTGAACGTCTAGCAGGAGGGAACAACGAGCAGTACTTC